This TCR beta chain came from a study of T cells in Graves' hyperthyroidism and ophthalmopathy. Points from the study as a whole: Ophthalmopathy prediction by the model preceded onset by a median approximately six months. Most clonotypes that expanded in the thyroid above 0.001 also showed up in blood.

This clonotype was picked up a small number of times. Antigen specificity is unknown. TCR beta CDR3 regions were amplified from RNA transcripts. The HTBI primer set drove a first-round RT-PCR of the TCR CDR3. In TCRdb, the multiplex PCR reads were re-called with MiXCR into one record per CDR3 protein. This sample carries hundreds of thousands of distinct CDR3 sequences, less than 25% of them seen once, and the ten largest clones take more than 30%. The germline V gene has CDR1 MNHEY and CDR2 SVGEGT. The CDR3 consists of 16 residues. The junction had 7 bases not matched to a gene; V was cut back by 2 bases and J by 1 base.

V gene TRBV6-2 or TRBV6-3 combines with J gene TRBJ2-7; TRBD2 matches at 8 bases. What was sequenced was blood. The receptor's source is a man aged 30-40 years with Graves' ophthalmopathy. The DNA for the CDR3 is TGTGCCAGCAGTTACCCCTTAACGGGAGGGTCCTACGAGCAGTACTTC. The encoded protein is CASSYPLTGGSYEQYF.